This T cell receptor (beta chain) was recovered during a study of blood T cell repertoires in COVID-19. Study overall: Donors in the United States, Italy and Spain gave samples during acute or convalescent COVID-19. T cells, B-cell-depleted T cells, or PBMCs provided the cDNA or gDNA that served as material.

This clone was observed a few times. The CDR3 has 18 amino acids. Germline CDR1 SNHLY, CDR2 FYNNEI. The V and J ends lost 0 bases and 6 bases, in that order; junction bases with no gene match: 9. Sequenced by immunoSEQ multiplex PCR; TCRdb stores in-frame clones only, minus some. The sample has roughly 40,000 clones; roughly nine tenths are singletons. The sequence derives from a human donor in a cohort sampled during active COVID-19. The specimen was peripheral blood. This chain connects TRBV2 to TRBJ2-3; 13 bases map to TRBD2. The CDR3 spells CASSEAELAGGIIDTQYF. In DNA form, the CDR3 reads TGTGCCAGCAGTGAAGCGGAACTAGCGGGGGGGATCATCGATACGCAGTATTTT.